The rows below give T cell receptor beta chains drawn from one sample of a study of PD-L1 blockade in urothelial cancer. Using immunoSEQ multiplex PCR, the repertoire was profiled, and TCRdb retains in-frame clones only, with some absent. The sample has under 55,000 clones; 75% to 90% are singletons. Source: PBMCs, taken around atezolizumab (anti-PD-L1) treatment. The receptor set was obtained from a man aged 35 to 55 with urothelial cancer. CDR3s include the opening cysteine and the closing phenylalanine or tryptophan. The D gene is left open where the match is weak. Clone sizes are given selectively: once, few, many, or a class where the clone is expanded.

d_gene: NA; v_gene: TRBV28; abundance: NA; j_gene: TRBJ2-7; CDR3nt: TGTGCCAGCAGTTTATCGGGGGACTCCTACGAGCAGTACTTC; CDR3aa: CASSLSGDSYEQYF
d_gene: TRBD2; v_gene: TRBV11-2; abundance: NA; j_gene: TRBJ2-2; CDR3nt: TGTGCCAGCAGCTTAGAATTCACTAGCGGGCCCGGGGAGCTGTTTTTT; CDR3aa: CASSLEFTSGPGELFF
d_gene: TRBD2; v_gene: TRBV9; abundance: NA; j_gene: TRBJ2-1; CDR3nt: TGTGCCAGCAGCGTAGGGCTAGCGGGAGGTACCCATGAGCAGTTCTTC; CDR3aa: CASSVGLAGGTHEQFF
d_gene: TRBD1; v_gene: TRBV5-1; abundance: once; j_gene: TRBJ2-7; CDR3nt: TGCGCCAGCAGCTTAGGGACAGGGAGAAATATTTACGAGCAGTACTTC; CDR3aa: CASSLGTGRNIYEQYF
d_gene: NA; v_gene: TRBV5-1; abundance: NA; j_gene: TRBJ1-6; CDR3nt: TGCGCCAGCAGCTGGACACGGAAAACCGATTCACCCCTCCACTTT; CDR3aa: CASSWTRKTDSPLHF
d_gene: NA; v_gene: TRBV29-1; abundance: NA; j_gene: TRBJ2-1; CDR3nt: TGCAGCGTTGAAGATCAGGGGAACCACGTCAATGAGCAGTTCTTC; CDR3aa: CSVEDQGNHVNEQFF
d_gene: NA; v_gene: TRBV19; abundance: NA; j_gene: TRBJ1-1; CDR3nt: TGTGCCAGTAGTACCTCGCGGGTCGGGGGCACTGAAGCTTTCTTT; CDR3aa: CASSTSRVGGTEAFF
d_gene: TRBD1; v_gene: TRBV10-3; abundance: NA; j_gene: TRBJ2-3; CDR3nt: TGTGCCAGCAGCAGGGGGCGAAGCACAGATACGCAGTATTTT; CDR3aa: CASSRGRSTDTQYF
d_gene: NA; v_gene: TRBV9; abundance: few; j_gene: TRBJ1-4; CDR3nt: TGTGCCAGCAGCGTCGAACAGACTAATGAAAAACTGTTTTTT; CDR3aa: CASSVEQTNEKLFF
d_gene: NA; v_gene: TRBV7-9; abundance: NA; j_gene: TRBJ1-4; CDR3nt: TGTGCCAGCAGCTTAGCAGGGGCTGAAAAACTGTTTTTT; CDR3aa: CASSLAGAEKLFF
d_gene: NA; v_gene: TRBV9; abundance: NA; j_gene: TRBJ1-1; CDR3nt: TGTGCCAGCAGCGTGACACTGAACACTGAAGCTTTCTTT; CDR3aa: CASSVTLNTEAFF
d_gene: NA; v_gene: TRBV2; abundance: NA; j_gene: TRBJ2-2; CDR3nt: TGTGCCAGCAGCGGTCTGGGAGGCGGGGAGCTGTTTTTT; CDR3aa: CASSGLGGGELFF
d_gene: TRBD2; v_gene: TRBV7-2; abundance: NA; j_gene: TRBJ2-3; CDR3nt: TGTGCCAGCAGCTCACCGGGACTAGCGATGAGCACAGATACGCAGTATTTT; CDR3aa: CASSSPGLAMSTDTQYF
d_gene: NA; v_gene: TRBV4-1; abundance: NA; j_gene: TRBJ1-2; CDR3nt: TGCGCCAGCAGCCATGATCGGACACTTATTTATGGCTACACCTTC; CDR3aa: CASSHDRTLIYGYTF
d_gene: NA; v_gene: TRBV28; abundance: NA; j_gene: TRBJ2-5; CDR3nt: TGTGCCAGCAGTCCTCCCGCTAGCTTCGGGGAGACCCAGTACTTC; CDR3aa: CASSPPASFGETQYF
d_gene: TRBD1; v_gene: TRBV30; abundance: NA; j_gene: TRBJ1-2; CDR3nt: TGTGCCTGGACGGTGGCGACAGGGGGCAACTATGGCTACACCTTC; CDR3aa: CAWTVATGGNYGYTF
d_gene: TRBD1; v_gene: TRBV2; abundance: NA; j_gene: TRBJ1-5; CDR3nt: TGTGCCAGCACTGACAGGGAAAGGCAGCCCCAGCATTTT; CDR3aa: CASTDRERQPQHF
d_gene: TRBD2; v_gene: TRBV2; abundance: few; j_gene: TRBJ2-7; CDR3nt: TGTGCCAAGACTAGCGGGGGAAATCCTACGGGGGAGCAGTACTTC; CDR3aa: CAKTSGGNPTGEQYF
d_gene: TRBD2; v_gene: TRBV28; abundance: NA; j_gene: TRBJ2-3; CDR3nt: TGTGCCAGCAGTTATGGGACTAGCGGGAGTCCAGATACGCAGTATTTT; CDR3aa: CASSYGTSGSPDTQYF
d_gene: TRBD2; v_gene: TRBV4-1; abundance: NA; j_gene: TRBJ2-1; CDR3nt: TGCGCCAGCAGCCGACGGGGGCGGGAGGGAATTGTAGATGAGCAGTTCTTC; CDR3aa: CASSRRGREGIVDEQFF
d_gene: TRBD1; v_gene: TRBV6-5; abundance: once; j_gene: TRBJ2-3; CDR3nt: TGTGCCAGCAAACCCCGGACAGGGGGAACAGATACGCAGTATTTT; CDR3aa: CASKPRTGGTDTQYF
d_gene: NA; v_gene: TRBV10-3; abundance: few; j_gene: TRBJ2-7; CDR3nt: TGTGCCATCAGTGATTTGGGGGCAGATCTCCCTCTTTACGAGCAGTACTTC; CDR3aa: CAISDLGADLPLYEQYF
d_gene: NA; v_gene: TRBV6-5; abundance: NA; j_gene: TRBJ1-3; CDR3nt: TGTGCCAGCAGTAGGGGGAACACCATATATTTT; CDR3aa: CASSRGNTIYF
d_gene: NA; v_gene: TRBV18; abundance: NA; j_gene: TRBJ2-2; CDR3nt: TGTGCCAGCTCTCGAGACTTAGACGCCGGGGAGCTGTTTTTT; CDR3aa: CASSRDLDAGELFF
d_gene: TRBD1; v_gene: TRBV7-3; abundance: NA; j_gene: TRBJ1-1; CDR3nt: TGTGCCAGCAGGGGACAGGGGGGCACTGAAGCTTTCTTT; CDR3aa: CASRGQGGTEAFF
d_gene: TRBD1; v_gene: TRBV2; abundance: once; j_gene: TRBJ2-7; CDR3nt: TGTGCCAGCAGTGAAAGGACAGGGAGGATCGAGCAGTACTTC; CDR3aa: CASSERTGRIEQYF
d_gene: NA; v_gene: TRBV14; abundance: NA; j_gene: TRBJ2-5; CDR3nt: TGTGCCAGCAGCCAAGGGAACAGGGTGGGAGAGACCCAGTACTTC; CDR3aa: CASSQGNRVGETQYF
d_gene: NA; v_gene: TRBV5-6; abundance: NA; j_gene: TRBJ2-2; CDR3nt: TGTGCCAGCAGCTTGGGCAGGGTAGACACCGGGGAGCTGTTTTTT; CDR3aa: CASSLGRVDTGELFF
d_gene: TRBD1; v_gene: TRBV27; abundance: few; j_gene: TRBJ2-7; CDR3nt: TGTGCCAGCAGTCCGGCGACAGGGGGCTACGAGCAGTACTTC; CDR3aa: CASSPATGGYEQYF
d_gene: NA; v_gene: TRBV6-1; abundance: NA; j_gene: TRBJ1-1; CDR3nt: TGTGCCAGCAGTGATAATGGGAGGGAAGCTTTCTTT; CDR3aa: CASSDNGREAFF
d_gene: NA; v_gene: TRBV28; abundance: medium-sized; j_gene: TRBJ2-2; CDR3nt: TGTGCCAGCAGTGCGCGGGGAGGAGGGGCCGGGGAGCTGTTTTTT; CDR3aa: CASSARGGGAGELFF
d_gene: TRBD1; v_gene: TRBV27; abundance: NA; j_gene: TRBJ2-3; CDR3nt: TGTGCCAGCAGTTTTAAGGGGGCTACGCAGTATTTT; CDR3aa: CASSFKGATQYF
d_gene: NA; v_gene: TRBV30; abundance: NA; j_gene: TRBJ1-3; CDR3nt: TGTGCCTGGAGTGTGAGGGGGGGAACGGCTGGAAACACCATATATTTT; CDR3aa: CAWSVRGGTAGNTIYF
d_gene: NA; v_gene: TRBV5-1; abundance: NA; j_gene: TRBJ2-1; CDR3nt: TGCGCCAGCAGCGGAGGGCGGCAGGTCGCCTACAATGAGCAGTTCTTC; CDR3aa: CASSGGRQVAYNEQFF
d_gene: NA; v_gene: TRBV7-9; abundance: once; j_gene: TRBJ2-5; CDR3nt: TGTGCCAGCAGCTTAGCGACTAGAGAGACCCAGTACTTC; CDR3aa: CASSLATRETQYF
d_gene: NA; v_gene: TRBV29-1; abundance: NA; j_gene: TRBJ2-7; CDR3nt: TGCAGCGTTAGGGGGTCCTACGAGCAGTACTTC; CDR3aa: CSVRGSYEQYF
d_gene: TRBD1; v_gene: TRBV18; abundance: NA; j_gene: TRBJ2-2; CDR3nt: TGTGCCAGCTCACCAACAGGGGACGGGGAGCTGTTTTTT; CDR3aa: CASSPTGDGELFF
d_gene: TRBD2; v_gene: TRBV28; abundance: NA; j_gene: TRBJ2-7; CDR3nt: TGTGCCAGCCTGTCGGGAGGGTCCTCCTACGAGCAGTACTTC; CDR3aa: CASLSGGSSYEQYF
d_gene: TRBD1; v_gene: TRBV27; abundance: NA; j_gene: TRBJ2-3; CDR3nt: TGTGCCAGCAGTTGGACCGGGACAGGGGACACAGATACGCAGTATTTT; CDR3aa: CASSWTGTGDTDTQYF
d_gene: NA; v_gene: TRBV5-5; abundance: NA; j_gene: TRBJ1-1; CDR3nt: TGTGCCAGCAGCTCCTCACAGAACACTGAAGCTTTCTTT; CDR3aa: CASSSSQNTEAFF
d_gene: TRBD2; v_gene: TRBV7-2; abundance: few; j_gene: TRBJ2-2; CDR3nt: TGTGCCAGCAGCTTGTTTAGCGGGGGGAACAAATTAACCGGGGAGCTGTTTTTT; CDR3aa: CASSLFSGGNKLTGELFF
d_gene: NA; v_gene: TRBV7-6; abundance: NA; j_gene: TRBJ2-1; CDR3nt: TGTGCCAGCAGCTTAGCGGAGCCCTACAATGAGCAGTTCTTC; CDR3aa: CASSLAEPYNEQFF
d_gene: TRBD1; v_gene: TRBV2; abundance: NA; j_gene: TRBJ2-5; CDR3nt: TGTGCCAGCAGCTCCCAGGGGGAAGAGACCCAGTACTTC; CDR3aa: CASSSQGEETQYF
d_gene: TRBD2; v_gene: TRBV2; abundance: few; j_gene: TRBJ2-7; CDR3nt: TGTGCCAGCAGTGCAACTGCTAGCGGGGCCTACGAGCAGTACTTC; CDR3aa: CASSATASGAYEQYF
d_gene: TRBD1; v_gene: TRBV6-1; abundance: NA; j_gene: TRBJ1-1; CDR3nt: TGTGCCAGCAGTGGATCGGGACAGGGCAGTCGTTCGAGGAACACTGAAGCTTTCTTT; CDR3aa: CASSGSGQGSRSRNTEAFF
d_gene: TRBD1; v_gene: TRBV28; abundance: NA; j_gene: TRBJ2-7; CDR3nt: TGTGCCAGCAGACCGGGACAGGGCTACGAGCAGTACTTC; CDR3aa: CASRPGQGYEQYF
d_gene: TRBD2; v_gene: TRBV5-1; abundance: NA; j_gene: TRBJ2-3; CDR3nt: TGCGCCAGCAGCTTGGAATTTAGCGGGACCACAGATACGCAGTATTTT; CDR3aa: CASSLEFSGTTDTQYF
d_gene: NA; v_gene: TRBV5-1; abundance: NA; j_gene: TRBJ1-1; CDR3nt: TGCGCCAGCACCCTTCGTCAGGCCATGAACACTGAAGCTTTCTTT; CDR3aa: CASTLRQAMNTEAFF
d_gene: TRBD2; v_gene: TRBV28; abundance: NA; j_gene: TRBJ2-7; CDR3nt: TGTGCCAGCAGACTGGGACTACCCTACGAGCAGTACTTC; CDR3aa: CASRLGLPYEQYF
d_gene: TRBD1; v_gene: TRBV5-1; abundance: NA; j_gene: TRBJ2-7; CDR3nt: TGCGCCAGCAGCCTCGCTCCGGACAGGTCCTACGAGCAGTACTTC; CDR3aa: CASSLAPDRSYEQYF
d_gene: TRBD1; v_gene: TRBV5-1; abundance: NA; j_gene: TRBJ2-7; CDR3nt: TGCGCCAGCAGCTGGACAGGATTCTCCTACGAGCAGTACTTC; CDR3aa: CASSWTGFSYEQYF
d_gene: TRBD1; v_gene: TRBV9; abundance: NA; j_gene: TRBJ2-3; CDR3nt: TGTGCCAGCAGCCCTAGTCGGACAGGGGGGCATGTGGATACGCAGTATTTT; CDR3aa: CASSPSRTGGHVDTQYF
d_gene: NA; v_gene: TRBV18; abundance: NA; j_gene: TRBJ2-5; CDR3nt: TGTGCCAGCTCCCCGGCGGGCAGAGAAGAGACCCAGTACTTC; CDR3aa: CASSPAGREETQYF
d_gene: NA; v_gene: TRBV19; abundance: NA; j_gene: TRBJ2-5; CDR3nt: TGTGCCAGTAGTTCCAGATCCGGCGGGGAGACCCAGTACTTC; CDR3aa: CASSSRSGGETQYF